The 17 T cell receptor beta chains presented below share a single source sample, sequenced in a study of HIV-infected patients and healthy controls. The repertoire came from unfractionated whole blood and reflected all unsorted peripheral T cells. cDNA was made from 500 ng RNA using alpha and beta constant primers. Each of the alpha and beta chains got its own library through chain-specific third strand synthesis with indices. TCRdb independently ran MiXCR on the 5' RACE reads; one entry per CDR3 protein. The repertoire has 18,000 or so distinct CDR3 sequences, 12% of them found once; the top ten carry roughly 10%. The specimen sequenced was blood. The receptors were sampled from an adult in good health.

This clonotype counts as medium-sized (0.01 to 0.1%). The chain carries TRBV11-2 and TRBJ2-3; TRBD2 agrees at 7 bases. Trimming took 1 base from V and 4 from J; bases not matched to a gene: 11. The CDR3 has 17 amino acids. Germline assignment: CDR1 SGHAT and CDR2 FQNNGV. The CDR3 DNA reads TGTGCCAGCAGCTTAGGGGCTAGCGGTCGTATCCCAGATACGCAGTATTTT. Its translation: CASSLGASGRIPDTQYF.

This clonotype was seen ten or more times. This chain uses TRBV2 with TRBJ1-2; TRBD1 aligns across 9 bases. The length of the CDR3 is 14 residues. V shed 6 bases and J 9 bases; nucleotides not matched to a gene: 11. The germline V gene has CDR1 SNHLY and CDR2 FYNNEI. The CDR3 region is CASSERDRVFSYTF. The CDR3 region has the DNA TGTGCCAGCAGCGAAAGGGACAGGGTTTTTAGCTACACCTTC.

This clonotype has ten or more counts. The chain couples TRBV18 to TRBJ1-1; 8 positions match TRBD1. CDR1 and CDR2 from the germline V gene are KGHSH and LQKENI. The junction had 8 bases not matched to a gene; V was cut back by 3 bases and J by 11 bases. This CDR3 spans 13 amino acids. The CDR3 DNA reads TGTGCCAGCTCACCGACAGGGGAATGGGGGGCTTTCTTT. Its translation is CASSPTGEWGAFF.

By share, this clonotype ranks as medium-sized. This chain uses TRBV28 with TRBJ1-1, with no clear D. The CDR3 runs to 11 residues. Trimming shortened V by 3 bases and J by 10 bases, and 9 bases separated the two germline ends. Germline assignment: CDR1 MDHEN and CDR2 SYDVKM. The CDR3 nucleotides read TGTGCCAGCAGTTTTCTCTATCGAGCTTTCTTT. Its translation: CASSFLYRAFF.

This clonotype was found a few times. The CDR3 loop reads CASSSQSNTEAFF. Written as DNA, the CDR3 is TGTGCCAGCAGCTCCCAGTCGAACACTGAAGCTTTCTTT. The V call is TRBV7-3, the J call TRBJ1-1, with D uncertain. Germline V gene lookup returns CDR1 SGHTA and CDR2 FQGTGA. Trimming took off 4 bases at V and 1 base at J, with 7 bases between the two ends. This CDR3 contains 13 residues. The variable domain in full, completed from reference TRBV7-3 and TRBJ1-1, reads GAGVSQTPSNKVTEKGKYVELRCDPISGHTALYWYRQSLGQGPEFLIYFQGTGAADDSGLPNDRFFAVRPEGSVSTLKIQRTERGDSAVYLCASSSQSNTEAFFGQGTRLTVV.

This clonotype was seen many times. The chain has TRBV20-1 and TRBJ1-2; possible D gene TRBD1, 5 bases. CDR3 length: 15 amino acids. From germline, CDR1 is DFQATT and CDR2 SNEGSKA (reference sequence). V was shortened by 1 base and J by 0 bases, with 12 bases between the two germline ends. CDR3 sequence: CSARVFQGSNYGYTF. CDR3 bases: TGCAGTGCTAGAGTCTTCCAGGGTTCTAACTATGGCTACACCTTC.

The table lists this clonotype with many counts. The rearrangement joins TRBV29-1 to TRBJ2-3, with a tentative D call TRBD2 (6 bases). This CDR3 comprises 14 residues. Germline CDR1 reads SQVTM; CDR2 reads ANQGSEA. Trimming cost V 3 bases and J 1 base, with 11 bases left between them. The chain's CDR3 is CSVDARRGTDTQYF. The CDR3, as DNA: TGCAGCGTTGATGCCAGGAGGGGCACAGATACGCAGTATTTT.

This clonotype was detected ten times or more. V and J are TRBV20-1 and TRBJ1-5, with 7 bases matching TRBD1. The length of the CDR3 is 16 residues. Trimming cost V 1 base and J 0 bases; bases outside gene matches: 6. In germline, CDR1 is DFQATT, CDR2 SNEGSKA (reference sequence). The CDR3 is CSARVEGQTSNQPQHF. The CDR3 nucleotides are TGCAGTGCTAGAGTCGAGGGACAGACTAGCAATCAGCCCCAGCATTTT.

This clonotype was counted a few times. The V call is TRBV7-2, the J call TRBJ1-1; the D is unclear. This CDR3 is built from 13 residues. Trimming pared 2 bases from V and 1 base from J, leaving 5 bases between. The germline V gene has CDR1 SGHTA and CDR2 FQGNSA. CDR3 loop: CASSLRRNTEAFF. The DNA for the CDR3 is TGTGCCAGCAGCTTACGCAGGAACACTGAAGCTTTCTTT. Complete variable domain (other parts from reference TRBV7-2 and TRBJ1-1): GAGVSQSPSNKVTEKGKDVELRCDPISGHTALYWYRQSLGQGLEFLIYFQGNSAPDKSGLPSDRFSAERTGGSVSTLTIQRTQQEDSAVYLCASSLRRNTEAFFGQGTRLTVV.

This clonotype appeared many times. The CDR3, as DNA: TGTGCCAGCAGTACTTACCCTGCCGACGAGCAGTACTTC. Encoded protein: CASSTYPADEQYF. J is TRBJ2-7 and V is TRBV6-1; D not resolved. The CDR3 covers 13 residues. CDR1 MNHNS and CDR2 SASEGT come from the germline V gene. Trimming removed 5 bases at V and 5 bases at J, with 13 bases between.

By its share, this clonotype is medium-sized. V is TRBV29-1 and J is TRBJ1-5, with D unclear. The V gene's germline CDR1 is SQVTM and CDR2 ANQGSEA. The ends were cut back, 5 bases at V and 0 bases at J, with 8 bases in the middle. The CDR3 length is 13 residues. The CDR3 spells CSVSVYSNQPQHF. CDR3 sequence (DNA): TGCAGCGTTTCTGTCTATAGCAATCAGCCCCAGCATTTT.

Ten or more counts support this clonotype. The chain links TRBV6-5 to TRBJ1-2, with a possible D match to TRBD1 (5 bases). This CDR3 contains 17 residues. Trimming stripped 2 bases from V and 4 bases from J, with 20 bases between. The germline gives CDR1 MNHEY, CDR2 SVGAGI. The chain's CDR3 is CASSYDWGLGSAYGYTF. CDR3 in DNA: TGTGCCAGCAGTTACGATTGGGGACTGGGATCCGCCTATGGCTACACCTTC.

This clonotype has at least ten counts. This rearrangement joins TRBV14 to TRBJ2-3, with 8 positions matching TRBD2. Germline V gene sequence: CDR1 SGHDN, CDR2 FVKESK. The V gene end was trimmed by 0 bases and the J gene end by 6 bases; junction bases not matched to a gene: 14. The CDR3 is made up of 18 amino acids. The CDR3 loop is CASSQDGALAGTSDTQYF. In DNA form, the CDR3 reads TGTGCCAGCAGCCAAGATGGGGCATTAGCGGGGACATCCGATACGCAGTATTTT.

This clonotype was seen ten or more times. The chain uses TRBV5-6 and TRBJ1-1; tentatively, D is TRBD1 (6 bases). V was cut by 4 bases and J by 5 bases, with 15 bases left in between. This CDR3 region has 14 residues. Germline CDR1 is SGHDT and CDR2 is YYEEEE. The CDR3 region has the DNA TGTGCCAGCAGCCTCAGGGGCGACGGAACTGAAGCTTTCTTT. The encoded protein is CASSLRGDGTEAFF.

Only a few counts were recorded for this clonotype. The chain links TRBV4-3 to TRBJ1-2; unclear D gene. Germline V lookup: CDR1 LGHNA, CDR2 YSLEER. This CDR3 has 15 residues. V lost 0 bases to trimming and J lost 4 bases, with 12 bases between them. CDR3 DNA sequence: TGCGCCAGCAGCCAAGATTGGCAGCAGGCCTATGGCTACACCTTC. As protein: CASSQDWQQAYGYTF.

The gene calls are TRBV7-2 and TRBJ1-1, with D tentatively TRBD1 (5 bases). This CDR3 has 16 amino acids. The germline V gene encodes CDR1 SGHTA and CDR2 FQGNSA. V lost 0 bases and J 4 bases, leaving 15 bases between the germline ends. The CDR3 here is CASSLAGVSLSTEAFF. CDR3 coding DNA: TGTGCCAGCAGCTTAGCGGGGGTGAGTCTGAGCACTGAAGCTTTCTTT.

The chain employs TRBV7-2 and TRBJ1-1; TRBD1 is a possible D gene (5 bases). Trimming pared 5 bases from V and 4 bases from J, leaving 14 bases between. CDR1 and CDR2 (germline): SGHTA, FQGNSA. The CDR3 is 14 amino acids. The CDR3 sequence: CASSGYQGRTEAFF. DNA for the CDR3: TGTGCCAGCAGCGGATACCAGGGTCGCACTGAAGCTTTCTTT.